The following is a TCR beta chain sequence with its context. This sample was included in a study of CD8 T cells in ankylosing spondylitis. CDR3 length equals 15 residues. V dropped 5 bases and J dropped 3 bases, with 13 bases sitting between them. Germline assignment: CDR1 MNHEY and CDR2 SMNVEV (reference sequence). Quantitative 5'-RACE was performed with molecular barcodes, and it yielded the TCR beta libraries. TCRdb reprocessed the 5' RACE reads via MiXCR and lists one record per CDR3 protein. The sample contains 150,000 to 200,000 distinct CDR3 sequences, roughly 20% of which appear only once. The TCR comes from a male donor aged 10 to 35 with ankylosing spondylitis or in good health (not recorded which). The gene calls are TRBV27 and TRBJ1-4; the D is unclear. Material: blood, either unsorted or a sorted T cell fraction (not recorded which). This CDR3 reads CASSTLNRANEKLFF. The CDR3 region has the DNA TGTGCCAGCAGTACCTTGAATAGGGCTAATGAAAAACTGTTTTTT.